These 19 T cell receptor beta chains were all obtained from the same sample, sequenced in a study of blood T cell repertoires in COVID-19. The protocol was immunoSEQ multiplex PCR, while the TCRdb copy is restricted to in-frame clones and leaves out a portion. Found here are approximately 170,000 clones, approximately 85% of them singletons; the top ten hold roughly 2.5%. Sequencing was carried out using peripheral blood. The receptors were sampled from a woman of 80 years or more with COVID-19, enrolled during active disease.

This sequence joins TRBV2 and TRBJ2-2; the D gene is possibly TRBD1 (5 bases). The CDR3 consists of 13 residues. Germline lookup yields CDR1 SNHLY and CDR2 FYNNEI. The V and J ends lost 1 base and 5 bases respectively, with 5 bases between them. The CDR3 sequence is CASSEEGTGELFF. In DNA form, the CDR3 reads TGTGCCAGCAGTGAAGAGGGGACCGGGGAGCTGTTTTTT. Full variable domain (rest looked up from reference TRBV2 and TRBJ2-2): EPEVTQTPSHQVTQMGQEVILRCVPISNHLYFYWYRQILGQKVEFLVSFYNNEISEKSEIFDDQFSVERPDGSNFTLKIRSTKLEDSAMYFCASSEEGTGELFFGEGSRLTVL.

V gene TRBV4-1 combines with J gene TRBJ2-7, with D perhaps matching TRBD2 (5 bases). CDR3 size: 16 residues. The V gene lost 0 bases and the J gene lost 0 bases, with 12 bases spanning the gap. The V gene's germline CDR1 is MGHRA and CDR2 YSYEKL. As DNA, the CDR3 is TGCGCCAGCAGCCAAGATCCAGCTGGGAGCTCCTACGAGCAGTACTTC. Translating it yields CASSQDPAGSSYEQYF.

This clone was detected only a few times. This chain uses TRBV3-1 (or the pseudogene TRBV3-2) with TRBJ2-6, with D possibly matching TRBD1 (7 bases). The CDR3 is 16 amino acids. Between the trimmed V and J ends, which lost 4 bases and 8 bases, there was a span of 18 bases. Germline CDR1 LGHDT, CDR2 YNNKEL (reference sequence). CDR3 in DNA: TGTGCCAGCAGCCTAAGAGGTGCAGGGGGGACCAACGTCCTGACTTTC. Its protein is CASSLRGAGGTNVLTF.

The rearrangement uses TRBV28 and TRBJ1-2, with unresolved D. CDR1 MDHEN and CDR2 SYDVKM come from the germline V gene. Trimming removed 8 bases from V and 4 bases from J, with 11 bases in between. The length of the CDR3 is 12 residues. As DNA, the CDR3 is TGTGCCAGCTTACCCTCCGGCTATGGCTACACCTTC. Residues: CASLPSGYGYTF.

The chain couples TRBV5-4 to TRBJ2-3; 8 bases are a match to TRBD2. The CDR3 extends over 16 amino acids. The germline gives CDR1 SGHNT, CDR2 YYREEE (reference sequence). The J segment lost 3 bases and the V segment lost 4 bases, leaving 10 bases of the junction unmatched. The CDR3 DNA reads TGTGCCAGCAGCCTCCGACTAGCGACCGGAACAGATACGCAGTATTTT. Translation gives CASSLRLATGTDTQYF.

This clone was picked up one time. This chain links TRBV6-6 with TRBJ2-7, with D possibly TRBD2 on 6 matching bases. The CDR3 length is 15 residues. V was clipped by 3 bases and J by 4 bases, with 16 bases between them. CDR1 MNHNY and CDR2 SVGAGI come from the germline V gene (reference sequence). The CDR3 region has the DNA TGTGCCAGCAGTTATGCGGGGACTGGTGGATACGAGCAGTACTTC. Translated, it gives CASSYAGTGGYEQYF.

The V and J genes are TRBV10-1 and TRBJ2-5; 9 nucleotides align to TRBD1. CDR3 size: 13 residues. Germline-derived CDR1 and CDR2 are WNHNN and SYGVQD (reference sequence). The ends lost 6 bases at V and 5 bases at J; junction bases unmatched: 4. The CDR3 DNA follows: TGCGCCAGCAGCACAGGGGGCGCGGAGACCCAGTACTTC. Translating gives CASSTGGAETQYF.

V usage is TRBV30 and J usage is TRBJ1-5, with D perhaps matching TRBD1 (6 bases). CDR3 size: 13 residues. V was trimmed by 2 bases and J by 5 bases, leaving 10 bases between them. CDR1 and CDR2 (germline): GTSNPN, SVGIG (reference sequence). In nucleotides, the CDR3 is TGTGCCTGGAGTCCAGGGGTCCATCAGCCCCAGCATTTT. Its translation is CAWSPGVHQPQHF. The entire variable domain, with the rest obtained from reference TRBV30 and TRBJ1-5, is as follows: SQTIHQWPATLVQPVGSPLSLECTVEGTSNPNLYWYRQAAGRGLQLLFYSVGIGQISSEVPQNLSASRPQDRQFILSSKKLLLSDSGFYLCAWSPGVHQPQHFGDGTRLSIL.

The rearrangement joins TRBV9 to TRBJ2-1; D is ambiguous. From germline, CDR1 is SGDLS and CDR2 YYNGEE. Trimming took off 0 bases at V and 0 bases at J, with 4 bases between the two ends. The CDR3 covers 14 residues. CDR3 nucleotide sequence: TGTGCCAGCAGCGTAGACAGCTCCTACAATGAGCAGTTCTTC. It encodes CASSVDSSYNEQFF.

The chain couples TRBV3-1 (or the pseudogene TRBV3-2) to TRBJ2-7, with TRBD2 identical over 13 bases. J gave up 0 bases and V 4 bases, and 6 bases lay outside the gene matches. The CDR3 is made up of 17 amino acids. The germline V gene has CDR1 LGHDT and CDR2 YNNKEL (reference sequence). The CDR3 reads CASSLRTSGSPSYEQYF. The CDR3 nucleotides are TGTGCCAGCAGCCTACGGACTAGCGGGAGTCCCTCCTACGAGCAGTACTTC.

The chain recombines TRBV7-3 with TRBJ1-2, with TRBD1 identical over 8 bases. The CDR3 totals 16 residues. Germline values: CDR1 SGHTA, CDR2 FQGTGA. V was pared by 3 bases and J by 0 bases, with 6 bases of the junction left unmatched. The CDR3 DNA sequence: TGTGCCAGCAGCTTTGGTGACAGGGGCGCTAACTATGGCTACACCTTC. It yields the protein CASSFGDRGANYGYTF.

The chain carries TRBV25-1 and TRBJ2-6, with D perhaps matching TRBD1 (6 bases). V lost 6 bases, J lost 0 bases, and 12 bases lay in between. The CDR3 contains 16 residues. Germline V gene sequence: CDR1 MGHDK, CDR2 SYGVNS. The CDR3 protein is CASRPPDSSGANVLTF. CDR3 coding DNA: TGTGCCAGCAGACCCCCGGACAGCTCTGGGGCCAACGTCCTGACTTTC.

This sequence joins TRBV11-2 and TRBJ2-5, with 8 positions matching TRBD2. The V gene's germline CDR1 is SGHAT and CDR2 FQNNGV. V gave up 4 bases and J gave up 2 bases; unmatched junction bases: 3. The CDR3 spans 14 residues. This CDR3 reads CASSWTGGQETQYF. CDR3 DNA sequence: TGTGCCAGCAGCTGGACGGGGGGGCAAGAGACCCAGTACTTC.

This chain uses TRBV6-2 or TRBV6-3 with TRBJ1-2; D uncertain. The CDR3 is made up of 13 amino acids. The germline V and J ends were trimmed by 5 bases and 4 bases, with 11 bases remaining between them. CDR1 and CDR2 (germline): MNHEY, SVGEGT. DNA of the CDR3: TGTGCCAGCAGTCCCCGAGAGGCCTATGGCTACACCTTC. Its translation: CASSPREAYGYTF.

This chain uses TRBV19 with TRBJ2-6, with 7 bases identical to TRBD1. Germline V gene sequence: CDR1 LNHDA, CDR2 SQIVND (reference sequence). J gave up 4 bases and V 5 bases, and 14 bases lay outside the gene matches. This CDR3 contains 18 residues. CDR3 residues: CASSRSGQQLPGANVLTF. For the CDR3, the DNA is TGTGCCAGTAGTCGATCGGGACAGCAGCTCCCGGGGGCCAACGTCCTGACTTTC.

V gene TRBV7-3 combines with J gene TRBJ2-1; D is possibly TRBD1 (6 bases). This CDR3 region has 16 residues. Trimming took 5 bases from V and 4 from J, leaving 18 bases between them. Germline CDR1 and CDR2: SGHTA and FQGTGA. CDR3 sequence (DNA): TGTGCCAGCAGCGCCATAGCAGGGGTGGAGTACAATGAGCAGTTCTTC. The encoded protein is CASSAIAGVEYNEQFF.

V usage is TRBV9 and J usage is TRBJ1-3, with D maybe TRBD1 (5 bases). The CDR3 totals 15 residues. Looked up from germline, CDR1 is SGDLS and CDR2 is YYNGEE. Trimming removed 0 bases at V and 4 bases at J, with 11 bases between. CDR3 DNA sequence: TGTGCCAGCAGCGTAGCTCAGGGTGGAGGAAACACCATATATTTT. Protein sequence: CASSVAQGGGNTIYF.

This clone appeared once. The chain combines TRBV2 with TRBJ2-5; 8 bases agree with TRBD2. Unmatched junction bases numbered 12, after V lost 6 bases and J lost 9 bases. Germline CDR1 SNHLY, CDR2 FYNNEI. CDR3 length: 14 residues. The CDR3 reads CASSGSGTGGAQYF. CDR3 sequence (DNA): TGTGCCAGCAGCGGATCGGGAACCGGGGGGGCCCAGTACTTC.

The V gene is TRBV19, the J gene TRBJ1-4; 7 bases agree with TRBD1. This CDR3 is built from 14 residues. The V and J ends lost 8 bases and 6 bases, in that order; junction bases with no gene match: 9. The germline V gene encodes CDR1 LNHDA and CDR2 SQIVND (reference sequence). The CDR3 nucleotides are TGTGCCAGTGCCCGGGACAGCCTCTATGAAAAACTGTTTTTT. This encodes CASARDSLYEKLFF. The complete variable domain, with remaining parts taken from reference TRBV19 and TRBJ1-4, reads DGGITQSPKYLFRKEGQNVTLSCEQNLNHDAMYWYRQDPGQGLRLIYYSQIVNDFQKGDIAEGYSVSREKKESFPLTVTSAQKNPTAFYLCASARDSLYEKLFFGSGTQLSVL.